This T cell receptor (beta chain) comes out of a study of identical twins. This CDR3 is 15 amino acids long. After removal of 5 bases from V and 5 bases from J, the junction contained 6 bases not matched to a gene. The germline V gene has CDR1 MNHEY and CDR2 SMNVEV (reference sequence). This clonotype was counted many times. TCRdb independently ran MiXCR on the 5' RACE reads; one entry per CDR3 protein. The profile shows around 300,000 distinct CDR3 sequences, less than 9% of them singletons. A further study also used this sample, focusing on yellow fever vaccine responses in identical twins.

Sequencing was performed on memory (CD45RO+) T cells sorted from blood. This receptor was identified in a woman in her late teens or twenties in good health. This chain links TRBV27 with TRBJ1-5; 10 bases fit TRBD1. Written as DNA, the CDR3 is TGTGCCAGCAGTAGGACAGGGGGGAGTTATCAGCCCCAGCATTTT. Translation: CASSRTGGSYQPQHF.